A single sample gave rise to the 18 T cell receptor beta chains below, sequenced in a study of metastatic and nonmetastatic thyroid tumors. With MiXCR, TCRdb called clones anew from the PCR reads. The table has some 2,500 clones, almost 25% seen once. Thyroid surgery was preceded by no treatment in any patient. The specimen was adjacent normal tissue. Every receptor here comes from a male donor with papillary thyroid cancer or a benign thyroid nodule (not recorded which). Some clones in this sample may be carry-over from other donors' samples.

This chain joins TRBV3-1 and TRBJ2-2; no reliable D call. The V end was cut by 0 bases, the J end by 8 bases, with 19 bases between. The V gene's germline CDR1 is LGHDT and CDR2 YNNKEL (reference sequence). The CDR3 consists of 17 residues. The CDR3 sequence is CASSQEGLGPVFGELFF. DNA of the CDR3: TGTGCCAGCAGCCAAGAGGGGTTAGGCCCCGTATTTGGGGAGCTGTTTTTT.

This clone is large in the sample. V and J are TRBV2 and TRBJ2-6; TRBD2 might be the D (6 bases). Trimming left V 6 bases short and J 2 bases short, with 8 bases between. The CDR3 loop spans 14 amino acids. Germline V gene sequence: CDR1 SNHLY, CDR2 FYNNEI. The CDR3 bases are TGTGCCAGCAGCAGGGAGGCTGGGGCCAACGTCCTGACTTTC. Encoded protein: CASSREAGANVLTF. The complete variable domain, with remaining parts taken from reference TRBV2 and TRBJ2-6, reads EPEVTQTPSHQVTQMGQEVILRCVPISNHLYFYWYRQILGQKVEFLVSFYNNEISEKSEIFDDQFSVERPDGSNFTLKIRSTKLEDSAMYFCASSREAGANVLTFGAGSRLTVL.

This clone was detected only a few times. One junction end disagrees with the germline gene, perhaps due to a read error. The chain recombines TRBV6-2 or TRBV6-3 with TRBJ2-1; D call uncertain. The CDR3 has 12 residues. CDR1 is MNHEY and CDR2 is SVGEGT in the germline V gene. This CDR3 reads CASSYYYNEQFF. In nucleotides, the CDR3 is TGCGCCAGCAGTTACTACTACAATGAGCAGTTCTTC.

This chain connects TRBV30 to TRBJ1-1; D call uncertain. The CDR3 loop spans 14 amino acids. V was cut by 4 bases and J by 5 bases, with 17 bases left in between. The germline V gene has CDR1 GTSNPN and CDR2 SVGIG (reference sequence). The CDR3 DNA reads TGTGCCTGGATTCCCCGTGGGAGCCTGACTGAAGCTTTCTTT. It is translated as CAWIPRGSLTEAFF.

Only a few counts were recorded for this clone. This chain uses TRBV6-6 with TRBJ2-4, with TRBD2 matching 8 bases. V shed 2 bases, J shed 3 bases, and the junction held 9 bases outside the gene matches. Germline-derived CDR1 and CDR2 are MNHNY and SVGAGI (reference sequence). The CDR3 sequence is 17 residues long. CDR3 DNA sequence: TGTGCCAGCAGTTACCAAGTGGGAAGCGGGAGCAAAAACATTCAGTACTTC. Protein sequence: CASSYQVGSGSKNIQYF.

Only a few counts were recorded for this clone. The CDR3 DNA reads as TGTGCCATCAGTGAGGGGGACAGGGGACACGAGCAGTACTTC. This encodes CAISEGDRGHEQYF. The chain uses TRBV10-3 and TRBJ2-7, with 10 bases fitting TRBD1. CDR3 length: 14 residues. J was trimmed by 5 bases and V by 2 bases; bases with no gene match: 3. Germline-derived CDR1 and CDR2 are ENHRY and SYGVKD.

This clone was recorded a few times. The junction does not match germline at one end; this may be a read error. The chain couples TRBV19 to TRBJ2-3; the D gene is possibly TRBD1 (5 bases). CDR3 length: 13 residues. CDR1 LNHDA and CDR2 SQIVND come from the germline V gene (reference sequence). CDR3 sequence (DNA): TGTGCCAGTAGTTCGACAGAGACAGATACACAGTATTTT. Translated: CASSSTETDTQYF.

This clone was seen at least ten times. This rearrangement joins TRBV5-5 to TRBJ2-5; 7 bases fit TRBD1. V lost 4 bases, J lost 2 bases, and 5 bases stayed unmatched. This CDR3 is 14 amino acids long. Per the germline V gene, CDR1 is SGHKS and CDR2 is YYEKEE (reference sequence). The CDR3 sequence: CASSVRGNQETQYF. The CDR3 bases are TGTGCCAGCAGCGTCAGGGGGAATCAAGAGACCCAGTACTTC. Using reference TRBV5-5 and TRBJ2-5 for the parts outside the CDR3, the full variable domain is DAGVTQSPTHLIKTRGQQVTLRCSPISGHKSVSWYQQVLGQGPQFIFQYYEKEERGRGNFPDRFSARQFPNYSSELNVNALLLGDSALYLCASSVRGNQETQYFGPGTRLLVL.

Here the CDR3 DNA reads TGTGCCAGCAGCCTTCTGGGGGACTGGGAGGTCGACGAGCAGTACTTC. It encodes CASSLLGDWEVDEQYF. J is TRBJ2-7 and V is TRBV11-2, with D possibly TRBD2 on 6 matching bases. The V and J ends lost 5 bases and 5 bases respectively, with 22 bases between them. Germline V gives CDR1 SGHAT, CDR2 FQNNGV. The CDR3 length is 16 residues.

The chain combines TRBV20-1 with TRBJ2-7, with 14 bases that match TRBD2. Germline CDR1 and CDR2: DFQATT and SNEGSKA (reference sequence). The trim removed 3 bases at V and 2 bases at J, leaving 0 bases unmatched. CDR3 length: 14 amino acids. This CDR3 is CSARTSGGAYEQYF. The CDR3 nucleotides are TGCAGTGCTAGGACTAGCGGGGGGGCCTACGAGCAGTACTTC.

CDR3 loop: CASSRTGNNEQFF. The CDR3 DNA is TGTGCCAGCAGCCGGACAGGAAACAATGAGCAGTTCTTC. The gene calls are TRBV7-8 and TRBJ2-1, with 7 bases fitting TRBD1. With 5 bases clipped from V and 5 bases from J, the junction kept 3 bases outside the gene matches. The CDR3 has 13 amino acids. Germline CDR1 SGHVS, CDR2 FQNEAQ.

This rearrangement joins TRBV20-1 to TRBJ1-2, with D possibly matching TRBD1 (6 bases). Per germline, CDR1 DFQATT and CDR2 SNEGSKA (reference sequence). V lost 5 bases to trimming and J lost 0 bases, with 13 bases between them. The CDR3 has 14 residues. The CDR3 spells CSAYGQGPNYGYTF. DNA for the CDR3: TGCAGTGCTTATGGGCAGGGGCCTAACTATGGCTACACCTTC.

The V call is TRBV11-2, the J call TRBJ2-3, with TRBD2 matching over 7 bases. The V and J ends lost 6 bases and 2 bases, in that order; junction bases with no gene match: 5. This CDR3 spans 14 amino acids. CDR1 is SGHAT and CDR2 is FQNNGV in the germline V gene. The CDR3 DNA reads TGTGCCAGCAGGACCGGGACTAACACAGATACGCAGTATTTT. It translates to CASRTGTNTDTQYF.

The CDR3 bases are TGTGCCAGCAGTGAAACGGACAGGGGGCACGGCTACACCTTC. Protein product: CASSETDRGHGYTF. The rearrangement links TRBV6-4 to TRBJ1-2; 11 nucleotides agree with TRBD1. Germline assignment: CDR1 MRHNA and CDR2 SNTAGT. CDR3 size: 14 residues. V lost 3 bases and J lost 8; bases outside the gene matches: 5.

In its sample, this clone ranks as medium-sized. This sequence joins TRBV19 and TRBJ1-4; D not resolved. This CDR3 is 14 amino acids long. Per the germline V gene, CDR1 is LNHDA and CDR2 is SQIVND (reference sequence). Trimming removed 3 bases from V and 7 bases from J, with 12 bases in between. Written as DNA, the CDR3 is TGTGCCAGTAGTATTGGAAGAGATGGTGAAAAACTGTTTTTT. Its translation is CASSIGRDGEKLFF.

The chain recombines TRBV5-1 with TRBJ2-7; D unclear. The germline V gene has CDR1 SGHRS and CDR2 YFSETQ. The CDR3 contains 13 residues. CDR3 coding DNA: TGCGTCGGCAGCTTGGTGGTAGGAGACGAGCAGTACTTC. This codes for CVGSLVVGDEQYF.

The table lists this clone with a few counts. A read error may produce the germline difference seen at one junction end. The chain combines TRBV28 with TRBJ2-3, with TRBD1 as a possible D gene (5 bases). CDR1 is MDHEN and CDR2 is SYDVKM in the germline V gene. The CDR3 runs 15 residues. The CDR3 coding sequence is TGTGCCACGTTGGGTGGGTACTATCAGACAGATACGCGGTATTTT. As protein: CATLGGYYQTDTRYF.

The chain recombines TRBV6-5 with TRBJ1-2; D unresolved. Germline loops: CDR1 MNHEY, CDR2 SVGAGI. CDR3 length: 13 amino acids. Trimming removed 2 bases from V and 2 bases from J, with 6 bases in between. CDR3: CASSYGQNYGYTF. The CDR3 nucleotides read TGTGCCAGCAGTTACGGGCAGAACTATGGCTACACCTTC.